This TCR beta chain was retrieved from a study of T cell changes during pregnancy in multiple sclerosis. Generated by immunoSEQ multiplex PCR, the TCRdb table keeps only in-frame clones and is missing some. The table shows just over 35,000 clones, with 90% to 95% occurring only once. CDR3 size: 13 residues. Trimming pared 9 bases from V and 1 base from J, leaving 12 bases between. Germline CDR1 is LNHNV and CDR2 is YYDKDF (reference sequence). The TCR was taken from a female donor with multiple sclerosis, enrolled in a pregnancy study. This sample comprised CD4+ T cells from peripheral blood mononuclear cells, obtained in the first trimester of pregnancy. The genes are TRBV15 and TRBJ1-2, with a weak D call TRBD1 (6 bases). The CDR3 sequence: CATKTGFNYGYTF. The CDR3 DNA reads TGTGCCACGAAGACAGGTTTTAACTATGGCTACACCTTC.